Following are 16 T cell receptor beta chains from one sample sequenced in a study of blood T cell repertoires in COVID-19 (TCRdb year 2020). The method was the immunoSEQ multiplex PCR assay. TCRdb stores this immuneACCESS table with in-frame sequences only. Part of the clones is absent; in the studies checked, under half of the shortfall reflects unresolved V genes, and no reason is known for the rest. For this sample the table gives about 170,000 clones, of which 70% to 85% were detected only once. 1% to 1.5% of the sample is held by the ten biggest clonotypes. The sample consisted of peripheral blood. All receptors come from a man in his 60s who had recovered from COVID-19.

V is TRBV11-2 and J is TRBJ1-3; tentative D call: TRBD1 (5 bases). CDR3 length: 15 residues. Germline-derived CDR1 and CDR2 are SGHAT and FQNNGV. V was shortened by 2 bases and J by 0 bases, with 8 bases between the two germline ends. DNA for the CDR3: TGTGCCAGCAGCTTATCGGGACTCTCTGGAAACACCATATATTTT. Residues: CASSLSGLSGNTIYF. The full variable domain, with the rest looked up from reference TRBV11-2 and TRBJ1-3, is EAGVAQSPRYKIIEKRQSVAFWCNPISGHATLYWYQQILGQGPKLLIQFQNNGVVDDSQLPKDRFSAERLKGVDSTLKIQPAKLEDSAVYLCASSLSGLSGNTIYFGEGSWLTVV.

This clone was found once. V is TRBV5-1 and J is TRBJ1-2, with D possibly being TRBD1 (5 bases). The CDR3 contains 19 residues. Germline V lookup: CDR1 SGHRS, CDR2 YFSETQ. Trimming removed 0 bases from V and 4 bases from J, with 25 bases in between. CDR3 DNA sequence: TGCGCCAGCAGCTTGGGGGGCCGACAGTGGGGCCAGCCGCCCTATGGCTACACCTTC. This sequence encodes CASSLGGRQWGQPPYGYTF.

The chain has TRBV27 and TRBJ1-2; D might be TRBD1 (6 bases). Germline CDR1 reads MNHEY; CDR2 reads SMNVEV (reference sequence). V lost 7 bases to trimming and J lost 4 bases, with 13 bases between them. CDR3 length: 13 amino acids. Here the CDR3 DNA reads TGTGCCAGCACCTCGGACAGCGTCTATGGCTACACCTTC. Translating gives CASTSDSVYGYTF.

In nucleotides, the CDR3 is TGTGCCACCAGTCGGAGGGGGGGCTACAATGAGCAGTTCTTC. Translated: CATSRRGGYNEQFF. The genes are TRBV24-1 and TRBJ2-1; D possibly corresponds to TRBD2 (7 bases). The CDR3 consists of 14 residues. Germline CDR1 and CDR2: KGHDR and SFDVKD. V lost 6 bases and J 3 bases, leaving 11 bases between the germline ends.

V usage is TRBV19 and J usage is TRBJ2-3; D gene unclear. Trimming cost V 6 bases and J 0 bases, with 10 bases left between them. CDR1 is LNHDA, CDR2 SQIVND, per germline (reference sequence). The CDR3 extends over 14 amino acids. This CDR3 reads CASSRRTSTDTQYF. Written as DNA, the CDR3 is TGTGCCAGTAGCAGGCGCACGAGCACAGATACGCAGTATTTT.

The rearrangement uses TRBV9 and TRBJ2-7; 8 bases are a match to TRBD1. Germline CDR1 SGDLS, CDR2 YYNGEE. Unmatched junction bases numbered 5, after V lost 6 bases and J lost 0 bases. This CDR3 has 14 residues. The DNA for the CDR3 is TGTGCCAGCACCCGGACAGGGAGCTCCTACGAGCAGTACTTC. Its protein product is CASTRTGSSYEQYF.

The CDR3 region is CASSLPQGTGELFF. For the CDR3, the DNA is TGTGCCAGCAGCTTACCCCAGGGCACCGGGGAGCTGTTTTTT. The chain recombines TRBV7-9 with TRBJ2-2, with a weak D call TRBD1 (5 bases). Trimming cost V 2 bases and J 4 bases, with 8 bases left between them. The CDR3 runs 14 residues. The germline CDR1 and CDR2 sequences are SEHNR and FQNEAQ (reference sequence).

The rearrangement joins TRBV6-5 to TRBJ2-7; D not resolved. The CDR3 extends over 15 amino acids. Trimming pared 0 bases from V and 3 bases from J, leaving 12 bases between. Germline V CDR1 and CDR2: MNHEY, SVGAGI. The CDR3 protein is CASSYSLRQNYEQYF. In nucleotides, the CDR3 is TGTGCCAGCAGTTACTCGCTCAGGCAGAACTACGAGCAGTACTTC.

The CDR3 region has the DNA TGTGCCAGCAGCCCTCGTCCCGGGACAGGGAATGGGAACACCGGGGAGCTGTTTTTT. Translated: CASSPRPGTGNGNTGELFF. The V and J genes are TRBV11-3 and TRBJ2-2; 9 nucleotides align to TRBD1. Trimming removed 5 bases from V and 1 base from J; junction bases left unmatched: 14. This CDR3 is 19 amino acids long. CDR1 and CDR2 (germline): SGHNT, YENEEA.

This clone was counted a few times. The rearrangement uses TRBV6-5 and TRBJ1-1; 8 nucleotides line up with TRBD1. The J segment lost 1 base and the V segment lost 7 bases, leaving 2 bases of the junction unmatched. This CDR3 region has 13 residues. Per germline, CDR1 MNHEY and CDR2 SVGAGI. The CDR3 spells CASNGQGNTEAFF. The CDR3 DNA reads TGTGCCAGCAATGGACAGGGGAACACTGAAGCTTTCTTT.

This chain joins TRBV7-2 and TRBJ2-2, with TRBD2 as a possible D gene (7 bases). The ends were cut back, 6 bases at V and 15 bases at J, with 20 bases in the middle. The CDR3 contains 13 residues. The germline V gene encodes CDR1 SGHTA and CDR2 FQGNSA. In DNA, the CDR3 is TGTGCCAGCAGTTGGGGAAGGGGGGGCAGCATGTTTTTT. This sequence encodes CASSWGRGGSMFF.

The rearrangement links TRBV11-2 to TRBJ1-1; TRBD1 is a possible D gene (5 bases). From germline, CDR1 is SGHAT and CDR2 FQNNGV. This CDR3 spans 12 amino acids. Trimming took 8 bases from V and 1 from J, leaving 8 bases between them. CDR3 in amino acids: CASGGENTEAFF. In DNA form, the CDR3 reads TGTGCCAGCGGAGGGGAGAACACTGAAGCTTTCTTT.

The rearrangement joins TRBV30 to TRBJ1-1, with D maybe TRBD1 (6 bases). The CDR3 totals 16 residues. V was clipped by 2 bases and J by 4 bases, with 20 bases between them. In germline, CDR1 is GTSNPN, CDR2 SVGIG (reference sequence). This chain's CDR3 is CAWSQPGYTGITEAFF. In DNA form, the CDR3 reads TGTGCCTGGAGTCAGCCTGGATATACAGGGATCACTGAAGCTTTCTTT.

This chain uses TRBV13 with TRBJ1-1; D unresolved. The V end lost 3 bases, the J end lost 1 base, and 9 bases lay between the germline ends. Germline V lookup: CDR1 PRHDT, CDR2 FYEKMQ (reference sequence). The CDR3 runs 14 residues. The CDR3 nucleotides read TGTGCCAGCAGCTTCTTTACTAGGAACACTGAAGCTTTCTTT. Its protein is CASSFFTRNTEAFF.

The chain recombines TRBV30 with TRBJ2-6, with TRBD1 matching 9 bases. The trim removed 5 bases at V and 0 bases at J, leaving 5 bases unmatched. CDR3 length: 16 residues. The V gene's germline CDR1 is GTSNPN and CDR2 SVGIG (reference sequence). The CDR3 loop is CAWGTGIDSGANVLTF. The CDR3 nucleotides are TGTGCCTGGGGGACAGGGATTGACTCTGGGGCCAACGTCCTGACTTTC.

The chain uses TRBV29-1 and TRBJ2-2; D is uncertain. There are 13 residues in the CDR3. Per the germline V gene, CDR1 is SQVTM and CDR2 is ANQGSEA. Deletions cut 1 base from V and 3 bases from J, with 6 bases between. CDR3 protein: CSVEVRYTGELFF. The CDR3 DNA is TGCAGCGTTGAAGTCAGGTACACCGGGGAGCTGTTTTTT.